This T cell receptor beta chain originates from a study of blood T cell repertoires in COVID-19. As originally analysed: How many nucleated cells were present was estimated from reference gene primer amplification. The assay was immunoSEQ multiplex PCR, and TCRdb's table has in-frame clones only and misses some. V and J calls and clone size come straight from that table; D and trimming were deduced from the DNA. The table includes 25,000 or so clones, roughly 88% detected once. V was pared by 6 bases and J by 5 bases, with 11 bases between. This CDR3 has 14 residues. Germline lookup yields CDR1 SNHLY and CDR2 FYNNEI.

The J gene is TRBJ1-6, the V gene TRBV2; a weak D match, TRBD1 (6 bases). This receptor was obtained from a man aged 70-80 years in a cohort sampled during active COVID-19. The sample taken for sequencing was peripheral blood. This CDR3 reads CASREDSHNSPLHF. In DNA, the CDR3 is TGTGCCAGCAGGGAGGACAGCCATAATTCACCCCTCCACTTT.